This TCR beta chain is from a study of immune cell composition in non-small cell lung cancer listed by TCRdb under 2017. Notes on the research overall: Histologic subtype, mainly lung adenocarcinoma or squamous cell carcinoma, was assigned on the basis of H&E together with p63, CK5, Napsin A and TTF-1 immunohistochemistry. TCR-beta sequencing (Adaptive Biotechnologies) was performed on 33 to 40 paired NSCLC tumour and non-adjacent lung specimens plus 26 tumour-only specimens. Supplementary cohort #1, about eleven lung adenocarcinoma cases, had paired tumour/lung TCR-beta sequencing and TIL populations generated to assess tumour reactivity. The subtype comparisons left out a handful of tumour specimens with TCR-beta data because those specimens were rare histological subtypes. The study at large found these results: Across ten or so adenocarcinoma cases, the maximal tumour-associated clone frequency showed a strong correlation with TIL tumour reactivity, but overall clonality showed no such correlation. Significantly higher Top 10 clone scores and productive clonality were observed in lung squamous cell carcinoma than in lung adenocarcinoma tumours. No significant correlation was found between smoking pack-years and tumour TCR-beta clonality. The reactivity cohort contained only 10 or so cases, and the tumour-reactive clones were not shown to have sequences in common with the dominant in vivo tumour-associated clones. Nearly half of NSCLC cases had tumour-associated clones >0.5%, found in less than 40% of adenocarcinomas compared with more than 65% of squamous carcinomas.

This clone was detected a few times. No antigen is known for it. Nothing much larger sits one base from this clone, and base qualities are not available. V loses 2 bases at its end and J loses 7 bases; junction bases beyond the gene matches: 11. In the germline V gene, CDR1 corresponds to ENHRY and CDR2 to SYGVKD. The CDR3 has 17 amino acids, counting the end cysteine and phenylalanine. The sequence is cut down to CDR3 DNA, 51 bases in frame from base 1. Genomic DNA was extracted with the QIAamp DNA kit from frozen aliquots of unsorted single-cell suspensions. Tumour samples were surgically resected non-small cell lung cancer tissue. Tissues arrived within 2 hours after resection and were immediately processed into single-cell suspensions. Tissue was broken up mechanically, digested enzymatically with DNase I, collagenase I and hyaluronidase for roughly 28 minutes at 37 degrees C, and then filtered and RBC-lysed.

TCR-beta CDR3 regions were amplified from genomic DNA by a two-step multiplex PCR, with the second step adding Illumina-compatible adaptors. TCR-beta immunosequencing was carried out on an Illumina platform through the commercial immunoSEQ service. As for how the authors treated the data: Repertoires were described by productive clonality and by Top 10 Clones, which is the percentage of T-cell templates coming from the ten most frequent sequences. Productive clonality had a range of 0 to 1, where 1 means a monoclonal population. Tumour-associated clones, identified using log10 scatter plots, were defined as sequences that made up at least 0.1% of tumour T-cell templates and were not found in the matched non-adjacent lung. Student's t-tests were used for two-group comparisons, ANOVA for comparisons across stages, and linear regression for relationships, with analyses done in GraphPad Prism7 and R. The clones in this table, taken by TCRdb from immuneACCESS, are in-frame only. Not every clone is retained; where verified, under half of the shortfall comes from an unresolved V gene, and the cause of the rest is unknown. That table gives V, J and clone size, and the DNA gave D and trimming. The sample records 8,000 or so clones, approximately 68% of which are singletons. The ten most abundant clones make up more than 7.5% of the sample.

The receptor comes from a human donor with non-small cell lung cancer. Sequenced input: lung tumor tissue. In this chain, TRBV10-3 is recombined with TRBJ1-6; 7 nucleotides in the junction match TRBD1. At the DNA level, the sequence is TGTGCCATCAGTGAGGTCAACCCCGGGACAGCAAATTCACCCCTCCACTTT. This translates into CAISEVNPGTANSPLHF.